This entry lists 8 T cell receptor beta chains sequenced from one sample in a study of blood T cell repertoires in COVID-19. Some clones are missing from TCRdb's copy, which holds only in-frame ones; the method was immunoSEQ multiplex PCR. Altogether 120,000 to 150,000 clones are present, roughly four fifths being singletons, with the ten largest covering nearly 3.5%. The source material was PBMCs or T cells enriched from blood (not recorded which). The receptors derive from a woman aged 45-65 years with acute COVID-19.

The rearrangement joins TRBV5-1 to TRBJ2-7, with D possibly TRBD2 on 6 matching bases. CDR1 is SGHRS, CDR2 YFSETQ, per germline. Trimming shortened V by 0 bases and J by 4 bases, and 14 bases separated the two germline ends. The CDR3 is 15 residues long. The CDR3 here is CASSLAGGSTYEQYF. CDR3 DNA: TGCGCCAGCAGCTTGGCCGGGGGATCCACTTACGAGCAGTACTTC.

The chain's CDR3 is CASSLGGQGADTQYF. CDR3 nucleotide sequence: TGTGCCAGCAGCTTAGGGGGACAGGGGGCAGATACGCAGTATTTT. The V gene is TRBV7-3, the J gene TRBJ2-3; 11 bases fit TRBD1. Germline V gene data show CDR1 as SGHTA and CDR2 as FQGTGA. The V segment lost 2 bases and the J segment 4 bases; nucleotides outside the gene matches: 2. This CDR3 region has 15 residues. Together with reference TRBV7-3 and TRBJ2-3, the CDR3 gives the full variable domain: GAGVSQTPSNKVTEKGKYVELRCDPISGHTALYWYRQSLGQGPEFLIYFQGTGAADDSGLPNDRFFAVRPEGSVSTLKIQRTERGDSAVYLCASSLGGQGADTQYFGPGTRLTVL.

The rearrangement joins TRBV5-1 to TRBJ1-2; 9 bases match TRBD1. The CDR3 loop spans 14 amino acids. V was clipped by 5 bases and J by 4 bases; unmatched bases: 6. Germline CDR1 SGHRS, CDR2 YFSETQ. The DNA for the CDR3 is TGCGCCAGCAGGGCGGGACAGGGAACCTATGGCTACACCTTC. Translation: CASRAGQGTYGYTF. The full variable domain, in which reference TRBV5-1 and TRBJ1-2 provide the parts outside the CDR3, is KAGVTQTPRYLIKTRGQQVTLSCSPISGHRSVSWYQQTPGQGLQFLFEYFSETQRNKGNFPGRFSGRQFSNSRSEMNVSTLELGDSALYLCASRAGQGTYGYTFGSGTRLTVV.

The chain links TRBV19 to TRBJ2-2; the match to TRBD1 covers 7 bases. The junction had 6 bases not matched to a gene; V was cut back by 5 bases and J by 0 bases. The CDR3 runs to 16 residues. The germline CDR1 and CDR2 sequences are LNHDA and SQIVND (reference sequence). The CDR3 DNA follows: TGTGCCAGTAGTGCGCTCGGGACAGCGAACACCGGGGAGCTGTTTTTT. It specifies CASSALGTANTGELFF.

The V gene is TRBV4-2, the J gene TRBJ2-3; the match to TRBD2 covers 10 bases. Trimming at V came to 7 bases and at J to 3 bases, leaving 7 bases not matched to a gene. The germline gives CDR1 LGHNA, CDR2 YNFKEQ. CDR3 length equals 15 residues. DNA for the CDR3: TGTGCCAGCAAAAACCGACTAGCGGGTACAGATACGCAGTATTTT. Its protein product is CASKNRLAGTDTQYF.

V is TRBV5-4 and J is TRBJ1-1; the D gene is possibly TRBD1 (6 bases). CDR3 length: 13 amino acids. Germline V CDR1 and CDR2: SGHNT, YYREEE (reference sequence). Trimming took off 5 bases at V and 4 bases at J, with 12 bases between the two ends. The CDR3 here is CASSQGYGTEAFF. CDR3 coding DNA: TGTGCCAGCAGTCAGGGGTACGGCACTGAAGCTTTCTTT.

The chain is built from TRBV19 and TRBJ2-3, with TRBD1 matching 7 bases. J gave up 0 bases and V 6 bases, and 3 bases lay outside the gene matches. Germline CDR1 LNHDA, CDR2 SQIVND (reference sequence). This CDR3 spans 14 amino acids. The CDR3 protein is CASRAQGSTDTQYF. The CDR3 DNA reads as TGTGCCAGTAGGGCACAGGGGAGCACAGATACGCAGTATTTT. Supplemented by reference TRBV19 and TRBJ2-3, the full variable domain reads DGGITQSPKYLFRKEGQNVTLSCEQNLNHDAMYWYRQDPGQGLRLIYYSQIVNDFQKGDIAEGYSVSREKKESFPLTVTSAQKNPTAFYLCASRAQGSTDTQYFGPGTRLTVL.

This rearrangement joins TRBV9 to TRBJ2-7, with D uncertain. This CDR3 has 14 residues. Trimming removed 0 bases at V and 1 base at J, with 8 bases between. Germline loops: CDR1 SGDLS, CDR2 YYNGEE. The CDR3 nucleotides read TGTGCCAGCAGCGTAGAAGTCAGTTCCTACGAGCAGTACTTC. As protein: CASSVEVSSYEQYF.